A single sample gave rise to the 11 T cell receptor beta chains below, sequenced in a study of long-term antiretroviral therapy in people with HIV. Run at survey level, the immunoSEQ assay was version v3.0. The table came from immunoSEQ multiplex PCR; TCRdb's copy has only in-frame clones and leaves some out. Here the sample spans 35,000 to 45,000 clones, approximately 94% being singletons. Specimen: unsorted PBMCs, collected 4.1 years after starting antiretroviral therapy. Receptor source: a woman between 45 and 65 years old with HIV.

V and J are TRBV5-1 and TRBJ2-1; 9 bases are a match to TRBD2. CDR3 length equals 15 residues. With 0 bases clipped from V and 7 bases from J, the junction kept 5 bases outside the gene matches. The germline V gene encodes CDR1 SGHRS and CDR2 YFSETQ. CDR3 protein: CASSLVVSGGNEQFF. The CDR3 DNA is TGCGCCAGCAGCTTGGTGGTTAGCGGGGGAAATGAGCAGTTCTTC.

The CDR3 spells CAISAGQLQRTDTQYF. In nucleotides, the CDR3 is TGTGCCATCAGTGCTGGACAACTCCAGCGCACAGATACGCAGTATTTT. This chain links TRBV10-3 with TRBJ2-3, with TRBD1 as a possible D gene (5 bases). Trimming pared 4 bases from V and 1 base from J, leaving 15 bases between. The CDR3 covers 16 residues. Germline CDR1 ENHRY, CDR2 SYGVKD.

This chain links TRBV6-5 with TRBJ2-1, with D perhaps being TRBD1 or TRBD2 (7 bases each). This CDR3 is built from 15 residues. Trimming shortened V by 6 bases and J by 9 bases, and 21 bases separated the two germline ends. CDR1 and CDR2 (germline): MNHEY, SVGAGI. The CDR3, as DNA: TGTGCCAGCAGAAGGGACAGTAAGCGGGGAGGTGAGCAGTTCTTC. Residues: CASRRDSKRGGEQFF.

The chain couples TRBV2 to TRBJ2-2; 8 bases agree with TRBD2. The germline gives CDR1 SNHLY, CDR2 FYNNEI. This CDR3 has 15 amino acids. The V and J ends lost 5 bases and 4 bases, in that order; junction bases with no gene match: 6. CDR3 nucleotides: TGTGCCAGCAGTCCGACTAGCGTGGGCACCGGGGAGCTGTTTTTT. It specifies CASSPTSVGTGELFF.

This clone was seen only once. The chain has TRBV28 and TRBJ2-7, with 8 positions matching TRBD1. Trimming cost V 2 bases and J 3 bases; bases outside gene matches: 3. The CDR3 contains 14 residues. Germline lookup yields CDR1 MDHEN and CDR2 SYDVKM. DNA of the CDR3: TGTGCCAGCAGTTTACTTGACAGGGGCTACGAGCAGTACTTC. Translated, it gives CASSLLDRGYEQYF.

V and J are TRBV5-1 and TRBJ1-3, with D unclear. Trimming cost V 0 bases and J 0 bases, with 10 bases left between them. Germline V gives CDR1 SGHRS, CDR2 YFSETQ. The CDR3 contains 16 residues. Here the CDR3 DNA reads TGCGCCAGCAGCTTGGATCCGGCCGGCTCTGGAAACACCATATATTTT. Protein: CASSLDPAGSGNTIYF.

The V gene is TRBV2, the J gene TRBJ2-7; 12 bases are shared with TRBD2. The J segment lost 1 base and the V segment lost 6 bases, leaving 7 bases of the junction unmatched. The CDR3 is made up of 16 amino acids. Germline V CDR1 and CDR2: SNHLY, FYNNEI. In nucleotides, the CDR3 is TGTGCCAGCAGGGGTAGACTAGCGGGGGCTTCCTACGAGCAGTACTTC. Translating it yields CASRGRLAGASYEQYF.

This chain joins TRBV7-3 and TRBJ2-5; D not resolved. CDR3 length: 15 residues. Germline loops: CDR1 SGHTA, CDR2 FQGTGA. V gave up 2 bases and J gave up 2 bases, with 12 bases separating them. The CDR3 is CASSLGTQRQETQYF. The CDR3 DNA reads as TGTGCCAGCAGCTTAGGTACCCAGAGACAAGAGACCCAGTACTTC.

The rearrangement links TRBV7-8 to TRBJ1-5, with unresolved D. The V end lost 0 bases, the J end lost 3 bases, and 9 bases lay between the germline ends. The germline V gene has CDR1 SGHVS and CDR2 FQNEAQ. The CDR3 length is 15 residues. CDR3 residues: CASSLAPASNQPQHF. The CDR3, as DNA: TGTGCCAGCAGCTTAGCACCAGCCTCCAATCAGCCCCAGCATTTT.

The rearrangement links TRBV4-3 to TRBJ1-3; no definite D call. Trimming removed 1 base at V and 1 base at J, with 5 bases between. The CDR3 consists of 14 residues. The germline CDR1 and CDR2 sequences are LGHNA and YSLEER. CDR3 protein: CASSQGLSGNTIYF. In DNA form, the CDR3 reads TGCGCCAGCAGCCAAGGGCTGTCTGGAAACACCATATATTTT.

The CDR3 reads CASSLRASNYGYTF. The CDR3 DNA reads as TGTGCCAGCAGCTTACGGGCGTCTAACTATGGCTACACCTTC. The chain has TRBV7-9 and TRBJ1-2, with unresolved D. The CDR3 consists of 14 residues. CDR1 is SEHNR and CDR2 is FQNEAQ in the germline V gene (reference sequence). Trimming shortened V by 2 bases and J by 0 bases, and 7 bases separated the two germline ends.